The TCR beta chain under discussion was sequenced for a study of beta chain features in type 1 diabetes. Of the isolated RNA, all was reverse transcribed, and so the sequenced material was expressed TCRB transcripts. The protocol was immunoSEQ multiplex PCR, while the TCRdb copy is restricted to in-frame clones and leaves out a portion. The profile shows roughly 610,000 clones, 15% to 19% of them singletons. Trimming shortened V by 2 bases and J by 4 bases, and 10 bases separated the two germline ends. CDR3 length: 14 residues. CDR1 and CDR2 (germline): MNHEY, SVGAGI. This clone was observed a few times.

Input material: naive CD4+ T cells from blood. The receptor's source is a man between 18 and 35 years old in good health. The V call is TRBV6-5, the J call TRBJ2-3, with a weak D call TRBD2 (6 bases). CDR3 in amino acids: CASSYGGRSDTQYF. The DNA for the CDR3 is TGTGCCAGCAGTTACGGAGGGCGGTCAGATACGCAGTATTTT.